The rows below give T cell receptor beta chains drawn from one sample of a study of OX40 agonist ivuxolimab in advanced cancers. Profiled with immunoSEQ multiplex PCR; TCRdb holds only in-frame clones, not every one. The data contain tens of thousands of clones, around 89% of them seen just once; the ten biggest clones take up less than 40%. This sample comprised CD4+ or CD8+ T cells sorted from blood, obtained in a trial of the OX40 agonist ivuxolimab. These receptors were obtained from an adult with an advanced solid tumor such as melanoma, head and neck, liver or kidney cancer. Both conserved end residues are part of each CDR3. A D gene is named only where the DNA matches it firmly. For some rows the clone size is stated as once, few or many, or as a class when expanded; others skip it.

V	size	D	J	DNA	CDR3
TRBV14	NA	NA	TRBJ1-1	TGTGCCAGTTCTCCAGACAGTACTGAAGCTTTCTTT	CASSPDSTEAFF
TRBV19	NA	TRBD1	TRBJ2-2	TGTGCCAGTAGTTCAGGGGGTCGTGGCACCGGGGAGCTGTTTTTT	CASSSGGRGTGELFF
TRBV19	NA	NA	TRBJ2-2	TGTGCCAGTAATGACATGGGGAGGACCGGGGAGCTGTTTTTT	CASNDMGRTGELFF
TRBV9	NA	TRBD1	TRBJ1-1	TGTGCCAGCAGCGAAGGGACAGGTGTAGTTTTCTTT	CASSEGTGVVFF
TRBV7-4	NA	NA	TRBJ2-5	TGTGCCAGCAGCTCGGGACTCCCCGAGCAGACCCAGTACTTC	CASSSGLPEQTQYF
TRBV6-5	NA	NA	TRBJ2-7	TGTGCCAGCAGTTACTCGAGCACCTTAGAGCAGTACTTC	CASSYSSTLEQYF
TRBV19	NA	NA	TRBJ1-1	TGTGCCAGTAGTATTGGGACGGGGAACACTGAAGCTTTCTTT	CASSIGTGNTEAFF
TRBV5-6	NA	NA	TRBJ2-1	TGTGCCAGCAGCAACGCCATGGGTTCCTACAATGAGCAGTTCTTC	CASSNAMGSYNEQFF
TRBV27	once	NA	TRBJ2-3	TGTGCCAGCAGTCCCGGGACTTGGGGCACAGATACGCAGTATTTT	CASSPGTWGTDTQYF
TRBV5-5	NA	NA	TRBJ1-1	TGTGCCAGCAGCGCTTACCAGAACACTGAAGCTTTCTTT	CASSAYQNTEAFF
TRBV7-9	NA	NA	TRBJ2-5	TGTGCCAGCACCGCGACAGGCTCTCCCGAGACCCAGTACTTC	CASTATGSPETQYF
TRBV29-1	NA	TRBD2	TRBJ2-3	TGCAGCGTCGCCGGGACTACCGATTCGAGCACAGATACGCAGTATTTT	CSVAGTTDSSTDTQYF
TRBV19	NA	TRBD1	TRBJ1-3	TGTGCCAGTAGATCCAGGGGGCTCGGCTCTGGAAACACCATATATTTT	CASRSRGLGSGNTIYF
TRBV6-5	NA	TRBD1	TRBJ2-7	TGTGCCAGCAGTGGGACAGGGAGATACTACGAGCAGTACTTC	CASSGTGRYYEQYF
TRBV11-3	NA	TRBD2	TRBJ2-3	TGTGCCAGCAGCATCGGGGGGGCGAGATACTCAGATACGCAGTATTTT	CASSIGGARYSDTQYF
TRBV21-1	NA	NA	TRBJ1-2	TGTGCCATCCCGAATCCAGGGGGTATGGACCTAGGCTACACCTTC	CAIPNPGGMDLGYTF
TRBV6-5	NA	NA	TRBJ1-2	TGTGCCAGCACCGAAAGGCACGGACCCAACTATGGCTACACCTTC	CASTERHGPNYGYTF
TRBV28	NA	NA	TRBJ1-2	TGTGCCAGCAGTTTACTGCAAGGGAGCGGCTACACCTTC	CASSLLQGSGYTF
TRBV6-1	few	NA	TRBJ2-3	TGTGCCAGCCATACAGGATTCTATTCAGATACGCAGTATTTT	CASHTGFYSDTQYF
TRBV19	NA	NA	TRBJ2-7	TGTGCCAGTAGTATAGTGCGGACCATTAGATCCTACGAGCAGTACTTC	CASSIVRTIRSYEQYF
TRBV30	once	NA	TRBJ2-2	TGTGCCTGGAGAGGTCGGCAGCCCACCGGGGAGCTGTTTTTT	CAWRGRQPTGELFF
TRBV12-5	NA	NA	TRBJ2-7	TGTGCTAGTGGTTTGGTACTAGGCTCCAGCTACGAGCAGTACTTC	CASGLVLGSSYEQYF
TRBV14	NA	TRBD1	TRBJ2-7	TGTGCCAGCAGCCATCTACCGGGACAGGGGCCCTACGAGCAGTACTTC	CASSHLPGQGPYEQYF
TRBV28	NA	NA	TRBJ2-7	TGTGCCAGCAAAGTCGGCGAAACCTACGAGCAGTACTTC	CASKVGETYEQYF
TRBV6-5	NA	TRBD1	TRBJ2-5	TGTGCCAGCAGGGGACAGGGGGTACAAGAGACCCAGTACTTC	CASRGQGVQETQYF
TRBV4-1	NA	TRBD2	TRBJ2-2	TGCGCCAGCAGCCTGACTAGCGCAGGCAGGGAGCTGTTTTTT	CASSLTSAGRELFF
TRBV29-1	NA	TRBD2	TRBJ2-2	TGCAGCGTTGAAGATTACCTAGCGGCGAACACCGGGGAGCTGTTTTTT	CSVEDYLAANTGELFF
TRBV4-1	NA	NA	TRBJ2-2	TGCGCCAGCAGCCAAGGGCGCTCCGGGGAGCTGTTTTTT	CASSQGRSGELFF
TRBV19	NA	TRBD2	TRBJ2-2	TGTGCCAGTAGTGGGGGTCTAGCGGGAGCCGGGGAGCTGTTTTTT	CASSGGLAGAGELFF
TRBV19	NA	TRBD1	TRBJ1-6	TGTGCCACCGGGACAGCGGGTCGGAGTAATTCACCCCTCCACTTT	CATGTAGRSNSPLHF
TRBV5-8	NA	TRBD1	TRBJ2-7	TGTGCCAGCATCGACAGGGGGCTAACCTACGAGCAGTACTTC	CASIDRGLTYEQYF
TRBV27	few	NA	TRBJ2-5	TGTGCCAGCAGTTTATATACGGGAGAGACCCAGTACTTC	CASSLYTGETQYF
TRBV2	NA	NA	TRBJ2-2	TGTGCCAGCAGTCCGACTACCTACGCCGGGGAGCTGTTTTTT	CASSPTTYAGELFF
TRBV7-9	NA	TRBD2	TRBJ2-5	TGTGCCAGCAGCTACGACTCAGCGGGGCGCTATCCTCAAGAGACCCAGTACTTC	CASSYDSAGRYPQETQYF
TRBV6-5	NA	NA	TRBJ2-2	TGTGCCACAAGCATAGGCACCGGGGAGCTGTTTTTT	CATSIGTGELFF
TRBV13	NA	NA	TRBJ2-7	TGTGCCAGCAGCCCCCTTGACCGATCCTACGAGCAGTACTTC	CASSPLDRSYEQYF
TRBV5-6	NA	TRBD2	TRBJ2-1	TGTGCCAGCAGCGATGGACTAGCCAAAAGACTGTTCTTC	CASSDGLAKRLFF
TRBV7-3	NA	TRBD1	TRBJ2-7	TGTGCCAGCAGCTCTACCACAGGGGGCTTCATCGAGCAGTACTTC	CASSSTTGGFIEQYF
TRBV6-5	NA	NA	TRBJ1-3	TGTGCCAGCAGTTACTTTGGGGGATCTGGAAACACCATATATTTT	CASSYFGGSGNTIYF
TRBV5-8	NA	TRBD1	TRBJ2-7	TGTGCCAGCAGCTTGGAACTAGGGGGCCTCGGCGGCGAGCAGTACTTC	CASSLELGGLGGEQYF
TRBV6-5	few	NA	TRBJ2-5	TGTGCCAGCAGCCGTGGGGTGGCGGACTACGAGACCCAGTACTTC	CASSRGVADYETQYF
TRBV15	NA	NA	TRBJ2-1	TGTGCCACCAGCAGAGGCCCCGGGTTACTAGCCAATGAGCAGTTCTTC	CATSRGPGLLANEQFF
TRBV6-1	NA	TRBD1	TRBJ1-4	TGTGCCAGCTTCAAACAGGGGATGAGTGAAAAACTGTTTTTT	CASFKQGMSEKLFF
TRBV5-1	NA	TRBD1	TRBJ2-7	TGCGCCAGCAGCTTCAACTGGGACAGACCTTACGAGCAGTACTTC	CASSFNWDRPYEQYF
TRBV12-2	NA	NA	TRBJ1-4	TGTGCAAGTCGCTCTATCTTATCCCGGGACACTTCAACTAATGAAAAACTGTTTTTT	CASRSILSRDTSTNEKLFF
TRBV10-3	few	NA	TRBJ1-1	TGTGCCATCAGTGGAGGGGGTGAAGCTTTCTTT	CAISGGGEAFF
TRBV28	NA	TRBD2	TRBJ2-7	TGTGCCAGCAGACTAGCGGGAGGCTACGAGCAGTACTTC	CASRLAGGYEQYF
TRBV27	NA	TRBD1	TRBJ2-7	TGTGCCAGCAGTTCGACAGGGTATTCCTACGAGCAGTACTTC	CASSSTGYSYEQYF
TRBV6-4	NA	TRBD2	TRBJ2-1	TGTGCCAGCAGTGAGTTAGCGGGAGGGCTGTACAATGAGCAGTTCTTC	CASSELAGGLYNEQFF
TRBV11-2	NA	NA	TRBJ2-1	TGTGCCAGCAGCTCCCCCCGGGACTCCTCCTACAATGAGCAGTTCTTC	CASSSPRDSSYNEQFF
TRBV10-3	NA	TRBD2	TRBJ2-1	TGTGCCATCAGTGGGGGACTAGCGGGAGGTTCCTACAATGAGCAGTTCTTC	CAISGGLAGGSYNEQFF
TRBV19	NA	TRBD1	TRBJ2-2	TGTGCCAGTAGTATAGGACAGGGGTGGACCACCGGGGAGCTGTTTTTT	CASSIGQGWTTGELFF
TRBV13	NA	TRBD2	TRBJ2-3	TGTGCCAGCAGCGCCCAGGGACTAGAAACAGATACGCAGTATTTT	CASSAQGLETDTQYF